This T cell receptor beta chain derives from a study of post-analysis software for immune sequencing data. Overall study: The patients showed relapsing-remitting, secondary progressive and progressive-relapsing multiple sclerosis courses.

This clonotype was found a few times. Its antigen is still unknown. Study-level findings and limits: Versus controls, multiple sclerosis patients showed significantly lower diversity (normalized Chao1). With F measure, samples from one preparation batch clustered together strongly. There were a few TRBV segments more frequent in patients than controls, and TRBV5-6, TRBV5-1 and TRBV20-1 were among them.

The CDR3 runs to 15 residues. Trimming stripped 0 bases from V and 7 bases from J, with 15 bases between. The germline V gene has CDR1 ENHRY and CDR2 SYGVKD. Unique molecular identifiers were present in the TCR beta cDNA libraries. The source material, 1 to 10 million T cells, gave rise to roughly 500,000 cDNA molecules. TCRdb called the PCR reads again in MiXCR, with one record for every CDR3 protein. This sample has 500,000 to 600,000 distinct CDR3 sequences, with 44% found just once. The V gene is TRBV10-3, the J gene TRBJ2-5, with no clear D. The sample was blood. The origin of this receptor is a girl aged 10 to 17 with multiple sclerosis. Here the CDR3 reads CAISESIAPPGTQYF. CDR3 DNA sequence: TGTGCCATCAGTGAGTCGATTGCACCACCAGGGACCCAGTACTTC.